The present TCR beta chain was sequenced within a study of shared clonotypes between healthy human individuals. Assay: immunoSEQ multiplex PCR; the TCRdb copy retains only in-frame clones and omits some. The sample yields roughly 660,000 clones, around 91% seen once. Germline values: CDR1 LNHNV, CDR2 YYDKDF (reference sequence). V lost 1 base and J 0 bases, leaving 9 bases between the germline ends. This CDR3 is 16 amino acids long. The origin of this receptor is a man younger than 35 in good health. Some clones in this sample may be carry-over from other donors' samples. Sequencing was carried out using memory CD8+ T cells from PBMCs. Subset indicated: CD45RO+ cells pooled with CCR7-negative TemRA cells. The chain employs TRBV15 and TRBJ2-2; D is ambiguous. CDR3: CATSRGAASNTGELFF. The CDR3 DNA follows: TGTGCCACCAGCAGAGGGGCGGCCTCGAACACCGGGGAGCTGTTTTTT.